This entry concerns a single T cell receptor beta chain. This entry is derived from a study of blood T cell repertoires in COVID-19. The germline gives CDR1 LNHNV, CDR2 YYDKDF (reference sequence). CDR3 length equals 16 residues. V gave up 1 base and J gave up 6 bases; unmatched junction bases: 7. Study processing details: How many nucleated cells were present was estimated from reference gene primer amplification. Using immunoSEQ multiplex PCR, the repertoire was profiled, and TCRdb retains in-frame clones only, with some absent. That table gives V, J and clone size, and the DNA gave D and trimming. In the table there are tens of thousands of clones, 91% of which are singletons.

This chain joins TRBV15 and TRBJ2-3; 10 bases match TRBD1. Sample: peripheral blood. The origin of this receptor is a woman in her fifties or sixties in a cohort sampled during active COVID-19. CDR3 nucleotides: TGTGCCACCAGCAGAGCTCAAGACAGGGGGCGGGATACGCAGTATTTT. It yields the protein CATSRAQDRGRDTQYF.